The rows below give T cell receptor beta chains drawn from one sample of a study of OX40 agonist ivuxolimab in advanced cancers. The data were produced by immunoSEQ multiplex PCR, yet TCRdb's version contains in-frame clones alone and is incomplete. The sample has tens of thousands of clones, about nine tenths seen once. The specimen was CD4+ or CD8+ T cells sorted from blood, collected in a trial of the OX40 agonist ivuxolimab. These receptors all come from an adult with an advanced solid tumor such as melanoma, head and neck, liver or kidney cancer. Each CDR3 is given with its conserved first and last residue. The D gene is left open where the match is weak.

J | D | V | CDR3
TRBJ2-1 | . | TRBV5-1 | CASRNPGPSNNEQFF
TRBJ1-3 | . | TRBV10-1 | CASSDGNSGNTIYF
TRBJ1-1 | . | TRBV7-2 | CASSLVGFGGKNTEAFF
TRBJ2-7 | TRBD1 | TRBV6-6 | CASNERAGGTYEQYF
TRBJ2-5 | . | TRBV28 | CASSLGGPQETQYF
TRBJ2-1 | TRBD1 | TRBV28 | CASETGGSYNEQFF
. | . | TRBV28 | CASLGISYEQYF
TRBJ2-1 | TRBD2 | TRBV5-4 | CASSLASGGYNEQFF
TRBJ1-5 | . | TRBV7-2 | CASSLGGGREPQHF
TRBJ1-5 | TRBD1 | TRBV5-8 | CASSLRGQGNQPQHF
TRBJ1-1 | . | TRBV5-1 | CASSSSMNTEAFF
TRBJ2-7 | TRBD2 | TRBV12-5 | CASGLLAGTSGSSYEQYF
TRBJ2-1 | . | TRBV6-1 | CASSEARGARQFF
TRBJ1-4 | . | TRBV5-5 | CASTKGDLREKLFF
TRBJ2-1 | TRBD1 | TRBV19 | CASSRQGQGNEQFF
TRBJ2-1 | . | TRBV7-3 | CASSLIGQHNEQFF
TRBJ2-1 | . | TRBV12-5 | CASGLSDEQFF
TRBJ1-2 | TRBD1 | TRBV30 | CAWKGQGNYGYTF
TRBJ1-4 | . | TRBV20-1 | CSARGQEKLFF
TRBJ2-7 | . | TRBV4-1 | CASSQVSGTSVSGQYF
TRBJ1-5 | . | TRBV7-2 | CASSVQGGLNQPQHF
TRBJ1-2 | . | TRBV5-1 | CASSPGTVNYGYTF
TRBJ2-7 | TRBD2 | TRBV5-4 | CASSSGTSGRNEQYF